This T cell receptor beta chain stems from a study of shared T cell receptors in the human thymus. CDR1 and CDR2 (germline): WNHNN, SYGVQD (reference sequence). Between the trimmed V and J ends, which lost 10 bases and 3 bases, there was a span of 19 bases. The length of the CDR3 is 15 residues. Method: immunoSEQ multiplex PCR; TCRdb's copy keeps in-frame clones and lacks some. The sample has hundreds of thousands of clones; approximately 88% are singletons. In addition, the sample was reused for a study of human thymus T cells. That work adds: It looked as if thymic and blood repertoires used V and J genes in a biased way.

What was sequenced was thymocytes. The chain uses TRBV10-1 and TRBJ1-5, with D perhaps TRBD1 (5 bases). The sequence was obtained from a boy younger than two with a congenital heart defect. In nucleotides, the CDR3 is TGCGCCACCCTCCCCCTTGACAGCGACAATCAGCCCCAGCATTTT. This sequence encodes CATLPLDSDNQPQHF.